Listed below are T cell receptor beta chains from one sample, sequenced in a study of T-cell memory formation after mild COVID-19. TCRdb analysed the 5' RACE reads with MiXCR anew, one entry per CDR3 protein. This table has roughly 450,000 distinct CDR3 sequences, around a sixth appearing once. The material sequenced was PBMCs or a T cell subset sorted from them (not recorded which). Receptors were obtained from an adult woman who had mild COVID-19 (a few samples of this study predate the infection). Cell type and time point are not known. Both conserved end residues are trimmed from each CDR3.

V: TRBV7-8
CDR3: ASSWGHGGYNEQF

V: TRBV20-1
CDR3: SASGRVDTQY

V: TRBV4-3
CDR3: ASSQGTGDNEKLF

V: TRBV12-3/TRBV12-4
CDR3: ASSARDRGEEETQY

V: TRBV5-1
CDR3: ASSSGGQGDEQF

V: TRBV18
CDR3: ASSPTGARYNEQF

V: TRBV19
CDR3: ASSEIGELF

V: TRBV5-4
CDR3: ASSTFEDTQY

V: TRBV2
CDR3: ASLELGTAPSSYNSPLH

V: TRBV30
CDR3: AWINYGARETQY

V: TRBV30
CDR3: AWIRGQGETQY

V: TRBV29-1
CDR3: SVEVAGAFTDTQY

V: TRBV6-2/TRBV6-3
CDR3: ASSYGGFSNQPQH

V: TRBV7-2
CDR3: ASSPSGGAGDTQY

V: TRBV5-1
CDR3: ASSLGLIPDLNTEAF

V: TRBV20-1
CDR3: SVGPPLQGTEAF

V: TRBV5-1
CDR3: ASSLALGGRHSSNQPQH

V: TRBV30
CDR3: AGSDSYGYT

V: TRBV7-2
CDR3: ASSPSGKRGETQY

V: TRBV4-1
CDR3: ASSHGLAGVGRVETQY

V: TRBV29-1
CDR3: SVVLYEQF

V: TRBV9
CDR3: ASSVEPGLAYEQY

V: TRBV12-3/TRBV12-4
CDR3: ASTARREKLF

V: TRBV30
CDR3: AWSRPNYGYT

V: TRBV5-6
CDR3: ASSSGSQPRPEAF

V: TRBV10-3
CDR3: AIKPGTSQETQY

V: TRBV29-1
CDR3: SVEGRQGEVRDTQY

V: TRBV4-3
CDR3: ASSPRTGFLNTGELF

V: TRBV5-5
CDR3: ASSLLDGGTEAF

V: TRBV15
CDR3: ATKSGQGYEQY

V: TRBV12-3/TRBV12-4
CDR3: ASRRRRSNQPQH

V: TRBV24-1
CDR3: ATSDQTVNIQY

V: TRBV19
CDR3: ASSVVTGGSEAF

V: TRBV5-1
CDR3: ASSILGGDTGELF

V: TRBV19
CDR3: ASSPGLNSPLH

V: TRBV20-1
CDR3: SAAGPSWEQY

V: TRBV20-1
CDR3: SAILGLAGEQY

V: TRBV6-2/TRBV6-3
CDR3: ASSYSGTGTEAF

V: TRBV29-1
CDR3: SVGEPRGRAEAF

V: TRBV29-1
CDR3: SVRSSGGVFPGELF

V: TRBV29-1
CDR3: SVERLAETQY

V: TRBV27
CDR3: ASGTGIRSYNSPLH

V: TRBV12-3/TRBV12-4
CDR3: ASSLTGRNIQY

V: TRBV29-1
CDR3: SVKFEGDRGSPLH

V: TRBV5-1
CDR3: ASSLSQGQPNTGELF

V: TRBV4-1
CDR3: ASSLRLAARGDTDTQY

V: TRBV19
CDR3: ASSMMSDTQY

V: TRBV29-1
CDR3: SVETGSYEQY